This passage covers 14 T cell receptor beta chains from one sample sequenced in a study of regulatory T cells in long-lasting Graves disease (dated by TCRdb to the early 2020s). The method behind the library was multiplex PCR. Sequenced using an Illumina HiSeq 4000. iRepertoire HTBI primers and Arm-PCR amplification of CDR3 regions were used to construct TCR beta libraries. The public reads were run again by TCRdb, first through fastp at Q25 and then through MiXCR, and only productive beta chains were kept. Rows with a matching CDR3 protein are joined into one entry that keeps the most common DNA and genes. This sample gives around 480,000 distinct CDR3 sequences in total; about 16% of them show up just once. The ten top clones hold roughly 25% of the sample. Read against the paper, the sample's time point label means: newly diagnosed GD, antithyroid drugs for less than 3 months. For both TCR sequencing and RNA sequencing, RNA was extracted from PBMCs using TRIzol.

These sequences were also reported in another study, on T cells in Graves' hyperthyroidism and ophthalmopathy.

The material was peripheral blood mononuclear cells (PBMCs), obtained at new diagnosis, from a patient treated with antithyroid drugs. The receptors originated from a woman in her forties or fifties with Graves disease. Donor details come from another sample of the same person, matched by shared clones.

J is TRBJ1-1 and V is TRBV9; D might be TRBD1 (6 bases). The CDR3 covers 14 residues. V lost 7 bases and J 1 base, leaving 14 bases between the germline ends. Germline CDR1 SGDLS, CDR2 YYNGEE. The DNA for the CDR3 is TGTGCCAGCGGAAAAGACAGGCAGAACACTGAAGCTTTCTTT. Protein product: CASGKDRQNTEAFF. Complete variable domain (other parts from reference TRBV9 and TRBJ1-1): DSGVTQTPKHLITATGQRVTLRCSPRSGDLSVYWYQQSLDQGLQFLIQYYNGEERAKGNILERFSAQQFPDLHSELNLSSLELGDSALYFCASGKDRQNTEAFFGQGTRLTVV.

This clonotype has a count of ten or more. The chain joins TRBV6-1 to TRBJ2-5; 12 bases agree with TRBD2. Germline V CDR1 and CDR2: MNHNS, SASEGT. The CDR3 has 16 residues. After removal of 8 bases from V and 4 bases from J, the junction contained 11 bases not matched to a gene. The CDR3 region has the DNA TGTGCCAGCTGCCTAGCGGGGGGGCAGAGTGGAGAGACCCAGTACTTC. It encodes CASCLAGGQSGETQYF.

The rearrangement joins TRBV19 to TRBJ1-2; a weak D match, TRBD1 (6 bases). The CDR3 covers 14 residues. Germline CDR1 and CDR2: LNHDA and SQIVND (reference sequence). The V and J ends lost 6 bases and 6 bases respectively, with 17 bases between them. The CDR3 DNA sequence: TGTGCCAGTAGAGGGGGGGGCCATCCCCATGGCTACACCTTC. It encodes CASRGGGHPHGYTF.

This clonotype was seen a few times. The rearrangement uses TRBV12-3 or TRBV12-4 and TRBJ1-2; D possibly corresponds to TRBD1 (6 bases). This CDR3 has 16 amino acids. The V and J ends lost 6 bases and 8 bases respectively, with 25 bases between them. The CDR3 sequence: CASSHRPGEMSRGYTF. For the CDR3, the DNA is TGTGCCAGCAGCCACCGACCAGGGGAGATGTCGCGGGGCTACACCTTC.

This clonotype has ten or more counts. The chain recombines TRBV28 with TRBJ1-2, with 11 nucleotides matching TRBD1. Germline V CDR1 and CDR2: MDHEN, SYDVKM. The J segment lost 1 base and the V segment lost 5 bases, leaving 6 bases of the junction unmatched. The length of the CDR3 is 16 residues. The CDR3, as DNA: TGTGCCAGCAGTGGGACAGGGGGGGAGGTTAACTATGGCTACACCTTC. Translation gives CASSGTGGEVNYGYTF.

This clonotype appeared many times. The V gene is TRBV3-1, the J gene TRBJ2-5; a weak D match, TRBD1 (7 bases). Germline V gene data show CDR1 as LGHDT and CDR2 as YNNKEL (reference sequence). V shed 3 bases and J shed 5 bases, with 10 bases lying between them. There are 13 residues in the CDR3. CDR3 bases: TGTGCCAGCAGCCAGACAGGGAGGGAGACCCAGTACTTC. This sequence encodes CASSQTGRETQYF.

This clonotype was detected many times. The rearrangement links TRBV28 to TRBJ1-2, with TRBD1 matching over 9 bases. The J segment lost 5 bases and the V segment lost 5 bases, leaving 3 bases of the junction unmatched. Germline lookup yields CDR1 MDHEN and CDR2 SYDVKM. This CDR3 spans 13 amino acids. CDR3 in DNA: TGTGCCAGCAGTCCCGACAGGGGGTATGGCTACACCTTC. Its protein product is CASSPDRGYGYTF.

The chain recombines TRBV28 with TRBJ1-1; 12 nucleotides match TRBD1. The V segment lost 7 bases and the J segment 4 bases; nucleotides outside the gene matches: 7. The CDR3 loop spans 15 amino acids. Germline V gene lookup returns CDR1 MDHEN and CDR2 SYDVKM. In DNA form, the CDR3 reads TGTGCCAGCACCCGGGACAGGGGGCGCGTCACTGAAGCTTTCTTT. This codes for CASTRDRGRVTEAFF.

The rearrangement links TRBV27 to TRBJ2-5; D may be TRBD1 (6 bases). The CDR3 loop spans 18 amino acids. Trimming stripped 0 bases from V and 4 bases from J, with 21 bases between. CDR1 MNHEY and CDR2 SMNVEV come from the germline V gene (reference sequence). CDR3 coding DNA: TGTGCCAGCAGTTTATCGGTGGGCGAACAGGGTAGGGCAGAGACCCAGTACTTC. Protein product: CASSLSVGEQGRAETQYF.

Ten or more counts support this clonotype. The chain has TRBV27 and TRBJ2-7; TRBD2 aligns across 7 bases. The CDR3 sequence is 16 residues long. V was clipped by 1 base and J by 1 base; unmatched bases: 7. Per germline, CDR1 MNHEY and CDR2 SMNVEV (reference sequence). The CDR3 DNA reads as TGTGCCAGCAGTTTATTTCCCAGCGGGGCATCCTACGAGCAGTACTTC. It encodes CASSLFPSGASYEQYF.

CDR3 nucleotide sequence: TGCAGCGTTCAGGTGAACACTGAAGCTTTCTTT. Protein: CSVQVNTEAFF. V is TRBV29-1 and J is TRBJ1-1; D is unclear. V lost 5 bases to trimming and J lost 0 bases, with 4 bases between them. The CDR3 covers 11 residues. Germline V CDR1 and CDR2: SQVTM, ANQGSEA.

This clonotype was counted a few times. The genes are TRBV18 and TRBJ2-3, with unresolved D. V was cut by 0 bases and J by 1 base, with 8 bases left in between. The germline V gene encodes CDR1 KGHSH and CDR2 LQKENI. CDR3 length: 15 residues. The CDR3 sequence is CASSPPSSGTDTQYF. CDR3 nucleotides: TGTGCCAGCTCACCACCCTCTTCGGGCACAGATACGCAGTATTTT.

This clonotype turned up a few times. This chain links TRBV4-2 with TRBJ2-3; TRBD2 agrees at 9 bases. This CDR3 comprises 16 residues. V lost 1 base, J lost 4 bases, and 6 bases stayed unmatched. The germline CDR1 and CDR2 sequences are LGHNA and YNFKEQ. The CDR3 protein is CASSQGASGVADTQYF. CDR3 sequence (DNA): TGTGCCAGCAGCCAAGGGGCTAGCGGGGTTGCAGATACGCAGTATTTT.

This clonotype was picked up many times. The gene calls are TRBV2 and TRBJ2-5, with D perhaps matching TRBD1 (5 bases). Germline-derived CDR1 and CDR2 are SNHLY and FYNNEI. V lost 3 bases, J lost 7 bases, and 9 bases lay in between. This CDR3 is 12 amino acids long. In nucleotides, the CDR3 is TGTGCCAGCAGTGAGGACACCGGGACCCAGTACTTC. It codes for CASSEDTGTQYF.